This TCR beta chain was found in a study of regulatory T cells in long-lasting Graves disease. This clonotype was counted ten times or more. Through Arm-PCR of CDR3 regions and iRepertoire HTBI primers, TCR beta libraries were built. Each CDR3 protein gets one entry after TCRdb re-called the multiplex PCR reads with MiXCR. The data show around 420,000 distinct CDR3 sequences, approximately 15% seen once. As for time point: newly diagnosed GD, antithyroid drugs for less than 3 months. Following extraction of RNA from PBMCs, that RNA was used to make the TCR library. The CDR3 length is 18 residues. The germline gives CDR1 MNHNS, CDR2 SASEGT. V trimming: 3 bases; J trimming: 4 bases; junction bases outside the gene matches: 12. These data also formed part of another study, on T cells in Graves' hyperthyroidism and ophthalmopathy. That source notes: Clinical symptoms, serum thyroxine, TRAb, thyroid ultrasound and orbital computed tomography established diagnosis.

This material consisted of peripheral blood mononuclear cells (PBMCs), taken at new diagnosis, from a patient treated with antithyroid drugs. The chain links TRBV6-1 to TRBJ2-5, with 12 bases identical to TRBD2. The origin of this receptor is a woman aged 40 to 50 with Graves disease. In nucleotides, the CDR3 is TGTGCCAGCAGTGAGGGTAACCTAGCGGGAGGGCCGGGAGAGACCCAGTACTTC. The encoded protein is CASSEGNLAGGPGETQYF.